What follows are 20 T cell receptor beta chains derived from one specimen sequenced in a study of CXCR3-negative and CXCR3-positive naive CD8 T cells. 5' RACE that incorporated UMI labels was used to prepare the TRB cDNA libraries. TCRdb reanalyzed the 5' RACE reads and collapses them to one entry per CDR3 protein, without DNA. The data show some 140,000 distinct CDR3 sequences, and the top ten clones hold 0.4% to 0.5%. Findings and caveats of the study: CXCR3-positive naive cells carried more hydrophobic TRB CDR3s than CXCR3-negative ones.

These receptors have no identified antigens. The source material was naive CXCR3+ CD8+ T cells from blood. Subset meaning: CD45RO-CCR7+CD27+CD95- naive CD8+ T cells expressing CXCR3 (TNR3+). Source of these receptors: a human donor in good health. Some clones in this sample may be carry-over from other donors' samples.

This sequence joins TRBV5-6 and TRBJ1-1; TCRdb indicates TRBD1, and absent DNA this call remains unverified. Germline CDR1 and CDR2: SGHDT and YYEEEE. The CDR3 is 15 residues long. The chain's CDR3 is CASTRNLQGHTEAFF.

The chain joins TRBV9 to TRBJ1-2; TCRdb proposes TRBD1, but this gene call is untestable without DNA. From germline, CDR1 is SGDLS and CDR2 YYNGEE. The CDR3 totals 14 residues. This CDR3 reads CASSPDDRSNGYTF.

The V call is TRBV25-1, the J call TRBJ2-5. From germline, CDR1 is MGHDK and CDR2 SYGVNS. The CDR3 has 11 residues. CDR3 amino acids: CASSEGETQYF.

The chain links TRBV6-5 to TRBJ2-1; TCRdb's assignment of TRBD1 cannot be checked, as there is no DNA. This CDR3 region has 15 residues. Per the germline V gene, CDR1 is MNHEY and CDR2 is SVGAGI. CDR3: CASSPSTGNINEQFF.

The chain carries TRBV20-1 and TRBJ2-7; TCRdb selects TRBD1, and the lack of DNA leaves this call unchecked. The CDR3 covers 15 residues. Germline V CDR1 and CDR2: DFQATT, SNEGSKA (reference sequence). The CDR3: CSARAGTGGVDEQYF.

CDR3 sequence reads: CASRDQFDTGELFF. The chain couples TRBV9 to TRBJ2-2. Germline V gene data show CDR1 as SGDLS and CDR2 as YYNGEE. The CDR3 totals 14 residues.

Here the CDR3 reads CASSYSGPEEQFF. The rearrangement links TRBV6-5 to TRBJ2-1. Germline assignment: CDR1 MNHEY and CDR2 SVGAGI. This CDR3 comprises 13 residues.

The V call is TRBV2, the J call TRBJ2-7; TCRdb calls TRBD2, which cannot be checked without DNA. This CDR3 comprises 14 residues. CDR1 and CDR2 from the germline V gene are SNHLY and FYNNEI. The CDR3 reads CASREEGGTYEQYF.

V gene TRBV4-1 combines with J gene TRBJ1-1; TCRdb designates TRBD1, a call that cannot be tested without DNA. Germline values: CDR1 MGHRA, CDR2 YSYEKL. There are 13 residues in the CDR3. The CDR3 sequence is CASSHGGWTEAFF.

This chain links TRBV12-3 or TRBV12-4 with TRBJ2-1. The CDR3 extends over 15 amino acids. The chain's CDR3 is CARIEDRGAYNEQFF.

This chain links TRBV20-1 with TRBJ1-2; TCRdb names TRBD1, which stays unverified in the absence of DNA. Germline CDR1 DFQATT, CDR2 SNEGSKA (reference sequence). The CDR3 consists of 15 residues. CDR3 region: CSARETGKVLYGYTF.

This chain connects TRBV11-3 to TRBJ2-5; TCRdb picks TRBD1, but there is no DNA to check that call. This CDR3 has 14 amino acids. Germline CDR1 and CDR2: SGHNT and YENEEA. CDR3 sequence: CASSPPQGRETQYF.

The gene calls are TRBV7-9 and TRBJ2-1; TCRdb calls TRBD2, which cannot be checked without DNA. There are 16 residues in the CDR3. Germline loops: CDR1 SEHNR, CDR2 FQNEAQ (reference sequence). This CDR3 reads CASSLASTGGHNEQFF.

V and J are TRBV9 and TRBJ2-7; the D call of TRBD1 rests on TCRdb alone, since no DNA is present to check it. CDR1 is SGDLS and CDR2 is YYNGEE in the germline V gene. The length of the CDR3 is 13 residues. The CDR3 sequence: CASSPPSTREQYF. The complete variable domain, with remaining parts taken from reference TRBV9 and TRBJ2-7, reads DSGVTQTPKHLITATGQRVTLRCSPRSGDLSVYWYQQSLDQGLQFLIQYYNGEERAKGNILERFSAQQFPDLHSELNLSSLELGDSALYFCASSPPSTREQYFGPGTRLTVT.

V and J are TRBV7-9 and TRBJ2-1; TCRdb's D call of TRBD2 is untestable without DNA. CDR1 and CDR2 from the germline V gene are SEHNR and FQNEAQ (reference sequence). The CDR3 length is 18 residues. The CDR3 spells CASNPDPRGRGSYNEQFF.

This chain links TRBV7-9 with TRBJ2-1. The CDR3 runs to 16 residues. Germline CDR1 is SEHNR and CDR2 is FQNEAQ (reference sequence). CDR3 in amino acids: CASSVPHWDSYNEQFF.

The chain joins TRBV4-3 to TRBJ2-7; TCRdb selects TRBD1, and the lack of DNA leaves this call unchecked. The V gene's germline CDR1 is LGHNA and CDR2 YSLEER. The CDR3 extends over 15 amino acids. The CDR3 is CASSQDRGGLYEQYF.

V is TRBV4-1 and J is TRBJ1-1. The CDR3 length is 14 residues. Germline loops: CDR1 MGHRA, CDR2 YSYEKL. CDR3 protein: CASSQGRTNTEAFF.

V and J are TRBV29-1 and TRBJ2-1. From germline, CDR1 is SQVTM and CDR2 ANQGSEA. The CDR3 consists of 12 residues. CDR3 region: CSVELGGDEQFF.

This CDR3 reads CASPLARISSSGYTF. V is TRBV25-1 and J is TRBJ1-2; TCRdb proposes TRBD1, but this gene call is untestable without DNA. The CDR3 contains 15 residues. The germline V gene encodes CDR1 MGHDK and CDR2 SYGVNS.